The 27 T cell receptor beta chains given below trace back to one sample, sequenced in a study of cytomegalovirus exposure and HLA in healthy donors. The PCR ran on 60 Vbeta and 13 Jbeta primers. Sequencing was performed with immunoSEQ multiplex PCR; in TCRdb, only in-frame clones are kept and a portion is missing. The sample has 200,000 to 250,000 clones; around 89% are singletons. Sample: PBMCs. Receptor source: a woman between 18 and 29 years old in good health and CMV-seronegative.

This clone was counted between two and nine times. The rearrangement links TRBV2 to TRBJ1-2, with TRBD1 matching 9 bases. The CDR3 loop spans 14 amino acids. Trimming cost V 7 bases and J 5 bases; bases outside gene matches: 8. Germline CDR1 reads SNHLY; CDR2 reads FYNNEI. The CDR3 nucleotides read TGTGCCAGCAAACCGGACAGGGGAGAGTATGGCTACACCTTC. Its protein is CASKPDRGEYGYTF.

With regard to this clone: The same CDR3 arises from other DNA sequences in this sample as well. The CDR3 sequence: CASSLGQGATEAFF. The CDR3 DNA follows: TGTGCCAGCTCTCTTGGACAGGGGGCCACTGAAGCTTTCTTT. The chain employs TRBV18 and TRBJ1-1, with 11 positions matching TRBD1. The J segment lost 4 bases and the V segment lost 6 bases, leaving 4 bases of the junction unmatched. CDR1 KGHSH and CDR2 LQKENI come from the germline V gene. The CDR3 sequence is 14 residues long.

This clone appeared a single time. The rearrangement joins TRBV6-1 to TRBJ2-1, with 9 bases fitting TRBD2. After removal of 2 bases from V and 15 bases from J, the junction contained 8 bases not matched to a gene. The length of the CDR3 is 13 residues. CDR1 MNHNS and CDR2 SASEGT come from the germline V gene. The CDR3 DNA sequence: TGTGCCAGCAGTGAAAGGCGGGAGGGCCGGACGTTCTTC. It is translated as CASSERREGRTFF.

The chain combines TRBV28 with TRBJ2-1; 11 bases line up with TRBD2. Germline V gives CDR1 MDHEN, CDR2 SYDVKM. With V trimmed by 1 base and J by 8 bases, 10 bases remained unmatched. There are 17 residues in the CDR3. The CDR3 coding sequence is TGTGCCAGCAGTTTATTTGGGCTAGCGGGAGGTATCCATGAGCAGTTCTTC. Its protein is CASSLFGLAGGIHEQFF.

The chain has TRBV11-2 and TRBJ2-5; no definite D call. CDR3 length: 14 amino acids. Germline V gene sequence: CDR1 SGHAT, CDR2 FQNNGV. V was trimmed by 1 base and J by 2 bases, leaving 8 bases between them. CDR3 residues: CASSLASLQETQYF. The DNA of the CDR3 is TGTGCCAGCAGCTTAGCTTCACTTCAAGAGACCCAGTACTTC. Looking up the rest from reference TRBV11-2 and TRBJ2-5 gives the full variable domain: EAGVAQSPRYKIIEKRQSVAFWCNPISGHATLYWYQQILGQGPKLLIQFQNNGVVDDSQLPKDRFSAERLKGVDSTLKIQPAKLEDSAVYLCASSLASLQETQYFGPGTRLLVL.

This clone was seen once. The genes are TRBV11-2 and TRBJ2-2; the D gene is possibly TRBD2 (5 bases). The CDR3 has 12 amino acids. V gave up 6 bases and J gave up 8 bases, with 10 bases separating them. CDR1 SGHAT and CDR2 FQNNGV come from the germline V gene. The DNA of the CDR3 is TGTGCCAGCAGTCGGGGTGTTGGGGAGCTGTTTTTT. As protein: CASSRGVGELFF.

V and J are TRBV11-2 and TRBJ2-7, with unresolved D. There are 11 residues in the CDR3. The germline V gene encodes CDR1 SGHAT and CDR2 FQNNGV. V lost 5 bases and J lost 2, with 4 bases in between. This CDR3 reads CASSGPYEQYF. The CDR3 region has the DNA TGTGCCAGCAGCGGCCCCTACGAGCAGTACTTC.

This chain links TRBV6-1 with TRBJ2-5; D is undetermined. Germline lookup yields CDR1 MNHNS and CDR2 SASEGT. V lost 10 bases and J lost 0, with 18 bases in between. The CDR3 has 15 amino acids. CDR3 protein: CANKEFLSYQETQYF. As DNA, the CDR3 is TGTGCCAATAAGGAGTTTCTTTCCTACCAAGAGACCCAGTACTTC.

J is TRBJ1-2 and V is TRBV18; 9 bases line up with TRBD1. This CDR3 is built from 12 residues. The germline V gene encodes CDR1 KGHSH and CDR2 LQKENI. J gave up 10 bases and V 3 bases, and 3 bases lay outside the gene matches. In DNA form, the CDR3 reads TGTGCCAGCTCACCGGGACAGGGATACTACACCTTC. Its protein product is CASSPGQGYYTF.

J is TRBJ2-2 and V is TRBV7-3, with 7 bases fitting TRBD2. CDR3 length: 13 amino acids. Unmatched junction bases numbered 3, after V lost 5 bases and J lost 6 bases. The germline CDR1 and CDR2 sequences are SGHTA and FQGTGA. Here the CDR3 reads CASSTTSAGELFF. CDR3 DNA sequence: TGTGCCAGCAGCACTACTAGCGCCGGGGAGCTGTTTTTT.

The V and J genes are TRBV27 and TRBJ2-7; the match to TRBD1 covers 7 bases. Germline trimming cut 8 bases from V and 3 bases from J; bases unmatched to any gene: 4. The CDR3 extends over 12 amino acids. Germline V gives CDR1 MNHEY, CDR2 SMNVEV (reference sequence). CDR3 sequence: CASGQDHYEQYF. The CDR3 bases are TGTGCCAGCGGACAGGATCACTACGAGCAGTACTTC.

This chain connects TRBV5-1 to TRBJ2-5; 7 nucleotides agree with TRBD2. Germline values: CDR1 SGHRS, CDR2 YFSETQ. Unmatched junction bases numbered 5, after V lost 2 bases and J lost 4 bases. CDR3 size: 14 residues. The DNA for the CDR3 is TGCGCCAGCAGCTTTGGCGGGAGAAGAGAGACCCAGTACTTC. Residues: CASSFGGRRETQYF.

This chain joins TRBV27 and TRBJ1-2, with no clear D. CDR1 is MNHEY and CDR2 is SMNVEV in the germline V gene (reference sequence). The ends were cut back, 6 bases at V and 8 bases at J, with 22 bases in the middle. The CDR3 has 15 residues. Here the CDR3 reads CASSLIGTDLGGYTF. Here the CDR3 DNA reads TGTGCCAGCAGCCTTATAGGCACCGACTTAGGCGGCTACACCTTC.

The chain couples TRBV5-1 to TRBJ1-1; D perhaps matches TRBD1 (5 bases). Trimming stripped 4 bases from V and 7 bases from J, with 14 bases between. The CDR3 is made up of 13 amino acids. Germline loops: CDR1 SGHRS, CDR2 YFSETQ. In DNA, the CDR3 is TGCGCCAGCAGCAGACCCGACAGCTTTGAAGCTTTCTTT. It codes for CASSRPDSFEAFF.

Written as DNA, the CDR3 is TGTGCCACCTCTAGCGGGAGGGCGAGGAATGAGCAGTTCTTC. The encoded protein is CATSSGRARNEQFF. V is TRBV27 and J is TRBJ2-1; 12 positions agree with TRBD2. The germline gives CDR1 MNHEY, CDR2 SMNVEV (reference sequence). There are 14 residues in the CDR3. V was clipped by 10 bases and J by 7 bases; unmatched bases: 8.

The V and J genes are TRBV21-1 and TRBJ1-2; the DNA was not used to check the table's D call, TRBD1. TRBV21-1 is a pseudogene locus. The CDR3 has 15 residues. CDR3 sequence: CASSKLTGGYYVYTF. The CDR3 DNA reads as TGTGCCAGCAGCAAATTAACAGGGGGGTACTATGTCTACACCTTC.

In DNA form, the CDR3 reads TGTGCCAGCAGCCTGGGGCCCGGCAGGGGCTCCTACGAGCAGTACTTC. Translated, it gives CASSLGPGRGSYEQYF. The V gene is TRBV13, the J gene TRBJ2-7, with D perhaps matching TRBD1 (6 bases). This CDR3 has 16 amino acids. Trimming removed 5 bases at V and 0 bases at J, with 17 bases between. The germline gives CDR1 PRHDT, CDR2 FYEKMQ (reference sequence).

The chain links TRBV15 to TRBJ2-5, with 7 bases that match TRBD2. From germline, CDR1 is LNHNV and CDR2 YYDKDF (reference sequence). V trimming: 4 bases; J trimming: 5 bases; junction bases outside the gene matches: 13. CDR3 length equals 16 residues. The CDR3 is CATSNPGGAAGETQYF. CDR3 DNA: TGTGCCACCAGCAACCCAGGCGGGGCAGCGGGGGAGACCCAGTACTTC.

V gene TRBV6-5 combines with J gene TRBJ2-1; 9 bases line up with TRBD1. J gave up 9 bases and V 3 bases, and 3 bases lay outside the gene matches. This CDR3 is 13 amino acids long. CDR1 is MNHEY and CDR2 is SVGAGI in the germline V gene. This CDR3 is CASSYGTGIEQFF. In DNA, the CDR3 is TGTGCCAGCAGTTATGGGACAGGGATTGAGCAGTTCTTC.

The rearrangement joins TRBV7-2 to TRBJ2-1; TRBD1 agrees at 8 bases. The germline CDR1 and CDR2 sequences are SGHTA and FQGNSA. The CDR3 covers 14 residues. Trimming at V came to 5 bases and at J to 3 bases, leaving 3 bases not matched to a gene. The CDR3 region has the DNA TGTGCCAGCAGCACTGACAGGGGCTACAATGAGCAGTTCTTC. This translates into CASSTDRGYNEQFF.

The chain couples TRBV4-3 to TRBJ2-7, with TRBD2 matching over 7 bases. V gave up 0 bases and J gave up 2 bases; unmatched junction bases: 10. Per germline, CDR1 LGHNA and CDR2 YSLEER. The CDR3 runs 17 residues. The CDR3 reads CASSQEWSWGGAYEQYF. The CDR3 DNA follows: TGCGCCAGCAGCCAAGAATGGTCTTGGGGAGGGGCCTACGAGCAGTACTTC.

The chain uses TRBV6-5 and TRBJ2-2; possibly TRBD2 for D (6 bases). The V end lost 4 bases, the J end lost 7 bases, and 13 bases lay between the germline ends. There are 14 residues in the CDR3. CDR1 MNHEY and CDR2 SVGAGI come from the germline V gene. The CDR3 here is CASSLSGGVGELFF. CDR3 nucleotides: TGTGCCAGCAGTTTATCCGGGGGTGTCGGGGAGCTGTTTTTT.

V and J are TRBV7-2 and TRBJ1-5; 7 bases align to TRBD1. The CDR3 is made up of 14 amino acids. The J segment lost 4 bases and the V segment lost 6 bases, leaving 6 bases of the junction unmatched. CDR1 SGHTA and CDR2 FQGNSA come from the germline V gene. The CDR3 loop reads CASRRTGQNQPQHF. CDR3 DNA: TGTGCCAGCAGACGGACAGGCCAAAATCAGCCCCAGCATTTT.

This clone was seen only a few times. J is TRBJ2-7 and V is TRBV13; perhaps TRBD1 as D (5 bases). The V and J ends lost 2 bases and 0 bases respectively, with 17 bases between them. Germline assignment: CDR1 PRHDT and CDR2 FYEKMQ (reference sequence). The CDR3 has 17 amino acids. CDR3 residues: CASSLITQGRSSYEQYF. CDR3 bases: TGTGCCAGCAGCTTAATAACTCAGGGCAGGAGCTCCTACGAGCAGTACTTC. Full variable domain (rest looked up from reference TRBV13 and TRBJ2-7): AAGVIQSPRHLIKEKRETATLKCYPIPRHDTVYWYQQGPGQDPQFLISFYEKMQSDKGSIPDRFSAQQFSDYHSELNMSSLELGDSALYFCASSLITQGRSSYEQYFGPGTRLTVT.

The genes are TRBV2 and TRBJ2-7, with 8 bases aligning to TRBD1. This CDR3 contains 14 residues. Trimming cost V 6 bases and J 0 bases; bases outside gene matches: 4. Germline lookup yields CDR1 SNHLY and CDR2 FYNNEI. CDR3: CASRRGQGSYEQYF. The CDR3 DNA reads as TGTGCCAGCAGGAGAGGACAGGGCTCCTACGAGCAGTACTTC.

The chain recombines TRBV7-9 with TRBJ1-1; TRBD1 aligns across 9 bases. The V gene end was trimmed by 6 bases and the J gene end by 3 bases; junction bases not matched to a gene: 2. The CDR3 has 13 residues. Germline lookup yields CDR1 SEHNR and CDR2 FQNEAQ (reference sequence). In DNA, the CDR3 is TGTGCCAGCAGGAACAGGGGGCACACTGAAGCTTTCTTT. This encodes CASRNRGHTEAFF.

The chain carries TRBV4-1 and TRBJ1-2, with D maybe TRBD1 (5 bases). The CDR3 covers 16 residues. Germline-derived CDR1 and CDR2 are MGHRA and YSYEKL. The ends were cut back, 0 bases at V and 5 bases at J, with 16 bases in the middle. CDR3 amino acids: CASSQDPQDGGYGYTF. The CDR3 DNA follows: TGCGCCAGCAGCCAAGATCCGCAGGACGGGGGGTATGGCTACACCTTC.